One and the same sample provided the 24 T cell receptor beta chains below, sequenced in a study of cytomegalovirus exposure and HLA in healthy donors. TCRdb's table, derived via immunoSEQ multiplex PCR, lists solely in-frame clones and lacks some. Of a few hundred thousand clones in the sample, approximately 88% are singletons; the top ten hold about 0.9%. The sequencing input was PBMCs. All receptors derive from a woman under 30 in good health and CMV-seronegative.

The chain has TRBV5-6 and TRBJ2-4; D may be TRBD1 (6 bases). This CDR3 comprises 18 residues. V lost 4 bases and J 1 base, leaving 21 bases between the germline ends. Germline-derived CDR1 and CDR2 are SGHDT and YYEEEE. CDR3 sequence reads: CASSPRVGAQGAKNIQYF. The CDR3 nucleotides are TGTGCCAGCAGCCCGCGGGTTGGAGCTCAGGGGGCCAAAAACATTCAGTACTTC.

Only a few counts were recorded for this clone. This sample includes further DNA sequences coding for the same CDR3. The J gene is TRBJ2-7, the V gene TRBV7-2; TRBD2 aligns across 11 bases. CDR3 length: 14 residues. CDR1 SGHTA and CDR2 FQGNSA come from the germline V gene. Trimming at V came to 3 bases and at J to 4 bases, leaving 2 bases not matched to a gene. The CDR3: CASSLTSGTYEQYF. In DNA form, the CDR3 reads TGTGCCAGCAGCTTGACTAGCGGGACTTACGAGCAGTACTTC.

This chain joins TRBV11-2 and TRBJ2-7; TRBD2 matches at 12 bases. V trimming: 4 bases; J trimming: 4 bases; junction bases outside the gene matches: 5. Germline V gives CDR1 SGHAT, CDR2 FQNNGV. The CDR3 spans 15 residues. The CDR3 sequence: CASSSGLAGTYEQYF. In DNA form, the CDR3 reads TGTGCCAGCAGCTCGGGACTAGCGGGCACATACGAGCAGTACTTC.

CDR3 in amino acids: CASSTGTGSNQPQHF. For the CDR3, the DNA is TGTGCCAGCAGCACAGGGACGGGAAGCAATCAGCCCCAGCATTTT. V and J are TRBV28 and TRBJ1-5; D possibly corresponds to TRBD1 (6 bases). The CDR3 totals 15 residues. The V end lost 6 bases, the J end lost 1 base, and 13 bases lay between the germline ends. From germline, CDR1 is MDHEN and CDR2 SYDVKM.

The chain links TRBV5-1 to TRBJ2-6; 8 nucleotides match TRBD2. The V and J ends lost 5 bases and 4 bases, in that order; junction bases with no gene match: 8. The CDR3 spans 16 residues. From germline, CDR1 is SGHRS and CDR2 YFSETQ. CDR3: CASSSGALGGANVLTF. The DNA for the CDR3 is TGCGCCAGCAGTAGCGGGGCCCTAGGGGGGGCCAACGTCCTGACTTTC.

The sample holds a few counts of this clone. The V gene is TRBV27, the J gene TRBJ2-7, with a weak D call TRBD2 (5 bases). V was pared by 6 bases and J by 1 base, with 19 bases between. The germline gives CDR1 MNHEY, CDR2 SMNVEV (reference sequence). The CDR3 contains 16 residues. This CDR3 is CASSPLLARASYEQYF. In DNA, the CDR3 is TGTGCCAGCAGCCCACTGTTAGCGCGGGCTTCCTACGAGCAGTACTTC.

The sample holds one count of this clone. CDR3 protein: CASSTGVQETQYF. In nucleotides, the CDR3 is TGTGCCAGCAGCACCGGGGTCCAAGAGACCCAGTACTTC. This chain connects TRBV9 to TRBJ2-5, with D possibly matching TRBD2 (5 bases). The CDR3 length is 13 residues. Germline V CDR1 and CDR2: SGDLS, YYNGEE. The V and J ends lost 4 bases and 1 base respectively, with 8 bases between them. Full variable domain (rest looked up from reference TRBV9 and TRBJ2-5): DSGVTQTPKHLITATGQRVTLRCSPRSGDLSVYWYQQSLDQGLQFLIQYYNGEERAKGNILERFSAQQFPDLHSELNLSSLELGDSALYFCASSTGVQETQYFGPGTRLLVL.

J is TRBJ1-1 and V is TRBV5-4; 7 bases agree with TRBD1. The V gene's germline CDR1 is SGHNT and CDR2 YYREEE (reference sequence). J lost 4 bases, V lost 1 base, and 7 bases had no gene match. The CDR3 is 15 residues long. The CDR3 DNA is TGTGCCAGCAGCTTGCCCGACAGGGTATTCACTGAAGCTTTCTTT. Residues: CASSLPDRVFTEAFF. Full variable domain (rest looked up from reference TRBV5-4 and TRBJ1-1): ETGVTQSPTHLIKTRGQQVTLRCSSQSGHNTVSWYQQALGQGPQFIFQYYREEENGRGNFPPRFSGLQFPNYSSELNVNALELDDSALYLCASSLPDRVFTEAFFGQGTRLTVV.

The J gene is TRBJ2-1, the V gene TRBV28; a possible D gene is TRBD1 (6 bases). Deletions cut 1 base from V and 3 bases from J, with 13 bases between. Germline-derived CDR1 and CDR2 are MDHEN and SYDVKM. The CDR3 totals 16 residues. The CDR3 nucleotides are TGTGCCAGCAGTTTATTCCAGGGGACCCTCTACAATGAGCAGTTCTTC. It translates to CASSLFQGTLYNEQFF.

The chain joins TRBV27 to TRBJ2-1; perhaps TRBD2 as D (5 bases). The CDR3 loop spans 15 amino acids. Trimming took 5 bases from V and 5 from J, leaving 16 bases between them. Germline loops: CDR1 MNHEY, CDR2 SMNVEV (reference sequence). As DNA, the CDR3 is TGTGCCAGCAGTCCCCGCGGGCCTGATGACAATGAGCAGTTCTTC. This translates into CASSPRGPDDNEQFF.

This clone was observed a single time. This sequence joins TRBV28 and TRBJ2-1, with a tentative D call TRBD2 (6 bases). V lost 5 bases to trimming and J lost 4 bases, with 15 bases between them. The germline gives CDR1 MDHEN, CDR2 SYDVKM. The CDR3 is 15 amino acids. The CDR3 nucleotides are TGTGCCAGCAGTCCCCTCGGGCGGGGATACAATGAGCAGTTCTTC. Amino acids: CASSPLGRGYNEQFF.

This chain uses TRBV4-1 with TRBJ2-7, with D tentatively TRBD2 (6 bases). The germline V and J ends were trimmed by 4 bases and 3 bases, with 16 bases remaining between them. The CDR3 is 15 residues long. Per germline, CDR1 MGHRA and CDR2 YSYEKL. The CDR3 nucleotides read TGCGCCAGCAGCCGGGTGGGACTTACCGGCTACGAGCAGTACTTC. This encodes CASSRVGLTGYEQYF.

V and J are TRBV19 and TRBJ2-7, with TRBD1 matching 10 bases. CDR1 is LNHDA, CDR2 SQIVND, per germline (reference sequence). CDR3 length equals 17 residues. Trimming took 6 bases from V and 3 from J; bases not matched to a gene: 14. The CDR3 coding sequence is TGTGCCAGTAGCACAGCTAGCGGCGGACAGGGGGTCTACGAGCAGTACTTC. It is translated as CASSTASGGQGVYEQYF.

Written as DNA, the CDR3 is TGTGCCAGCACCCCAGTGGGACTAGTCTACAATGAGCAGTTCTTC. This codes for CASTPVGLVYNEQFF. This sequence joins TRBV28 and TRBJ2-1; 8 bases match TRBD2. The trim removed 7 bases at V and 3 bases at J, leaving 8 bases unmatched. CDR3 size: 15 residues. The germline CDR1 and CDR2 sequences are MDHEN and SYDVKM.

This rearrangement joins TRBV28 to TRBJ2-1; 11 bases fit TRBD2. The CDR3 has 15 amino acids. V trimming: 4 bases; J trimming: 7 bases; junction bases outside the gene matches: 6. Germline V gene data show CDR1 as MDHEN and CDR2 as SYDVKM. The CDR3 DNA reads TGTGCCAGCAGTTCAGTAGCGGGAGGGGGGAATGAGCAGTTCTTC. This codes for CASSSVAGGGNEQFF.

This clone has just a few counts. V usage is TRBV1 and J usage is TRBJ2-7; the table's D call, TRBD2, has no DNA check behind it. TRBV1 is termed a pseudogene. There are 16 residues in the CDR3. The CDR3 region is CTSSRRALAGSYEQYF. CDR3 bases: TGCACCAGCAGCCGGAGGGCTTTAGCGGGATCCTACGAGCAGTACTTC.

J is TRBJ2-3 and V is TRBV19; tentatively, D is TRBD2 (6 bases). Germline lookup yields CDR1 LNHDA and CDR2 SQIVND (reference sequence). Between the trimmed V and J ends, which lost 8 bases and 1 base, there was a span of 16 bases. The CDR3 length is 15 residues. Here the CDR3 reads CASDMAGSGTDTQYF. CDR3 bases: TGTGCCAGTGACATGGCGGGATCTGGCACAGATACGCAGTATTTT.

This chain links TRBV7-6 with TRBJ2-7, with 9 bases identical to TRBD1. The CDR3 contains 15 residues. Germline CDR1 reads SGHVS; CDR2 reads FNYEAQ. The junction had 4 bases not matched to a gene; V was cut back by 1 base and J by 3 bases. The CDR3 here is CASSLGVTGGYEQYF. The CDR3 nucleotides read TGTGCCAGCAGCTTAGGGGTGACAGGGGGCTACGAGCAGTACTTC.

The CDR3 DNA is TGTGCCAGCAGCGTGGGGGGGCTTAATGAAAAACTGTTTTTT. It yields the protein CASSVGGLNEKLFF. V is TRBV9 and J is TRBJ1-4, with TRBD1 as a possible D gene (6 bases). With 2 bases removed from V and 4 bases from J, the gap between germline ends came to 9 bases. Germline-derived CDR1 and CDR2 are SGDLS and YYNGEE. This CDR3 comprises 14 residues.

The V and J genes are TRBV11-3 and TRBJ2-2; a possible D gene is TRBD2 (5 bases). The CDR3 is 16 amino acids. CDR1 is SGHNT, CDR2 YENEEA, per germline. Trimming stripped 2 bases from V and 6 bases from J, with 16 bases between. The CDR3 spells CASSLHSSPLSGELFF. Here the CDR3 DNA reads TGTGCCAGCAGCTTACACTCTAGCCCCCTATCCGGGGAGCTGTTTTTT.

The V gene is TRBV7-2, the J gene TRBJ2-7, with 8 bases identical to TRBD1. CDR3 length: 15 residues. CDR1 is SGHTA, CDR2 FQGNSA, per germline. With V trimmed by 3 bases and J by 3 bases, 7 bases remained unmatched. The CDR3 here is CASSLDRALHYEQYF. In DNA form, the CDR3 reads TGTGCCAGCAGCTTGGACAGGGCCCTCCACTACGAGCAGTACTTC.

The rearrangement links TRBV28 to TRBJ2-5; D gene uncertain. Germline V gene sequence: CDR1 MDHEN, CDR2 SYDVKM. Trimming cost V 10 bases and J 4 bases, with 19 bases left between them. This CDR3 contains 14 residues. This CDR3 is CATSPVRVGETQYF. The CDR3 DNA sequence: TGTGCCACCAGCCCCGTCCGGGTAGGAGAGACCCAGTACTTC.

The genes are TRBV6-1 and TRBJ2-7; 7 bases align to TRBD2. The CDR3 contains 15 residues. From germline, CDR1 is MNHNS and CDR2 SASEGT. V dropped 5 bases and J dropped 2; count of bases not matched to a gene: 9. CDR3 region: CASSKTTSAAYEQYF. CDR3 coding DNA: TGTGCCAGCAGTAAGACCACTAGCGCAGCCTACGAGCAGTACTTC.

A word on this clone: The junction shows a germline mismatch at one end, possibly a read error. J is TRBJ1-1 and V is TRBV7-7; D unresolved. The CDR3 has 13 residues. CDR1 is SSHAT, CDR2 FNYEAQ, per germline (reference sequence). CDR3 nucleotide sequence: TGTGCTAGCAGCTTGATCAGGAACACTGAAGCTTTCTTT. Translating it yields CASSLIRNTEAFF.